Sequencing of this TCR beta chain was carried out in a study of T cell responses to AZD1222 COVID-19 vaccine (dated by TCRdb to the early 2020s). Describing the broader study: Because spike-specific TCR depth and breadth did not differ between the two schedules, AZD1222 recipients who got a second dose at roughly 4 weeks were pooled with those who got a second dose at roughly 12 weeks. TCR sequencing covered roughly 230 trial participants: 200 to 210 given two doses of AZD1222 and approximately 25 given two doses of MenACWY control vaccine. Trial participants were enrolled by age into 18-55, 56-69 and 70-plus year subgroups, with 148, 28 and 57 TCR-sequenced participants respectively. Paper-wide results and their limitations: After two AZD1222 doses, spike-specific TCR breadth and depth were significantly higher than at day 0 and than in MenACWY recipients. Nearly half of unique spike-specific TCRs reportedly recognized epitopes outside regions mutated in the B.1.351 and B.1.1.7 variants. Because no day 14 peak-response samples were available, the repertoires could be characterized only after the peak T cell response. The 56-69-year group was small, and its depth increase did not reach significance, likely because of low power. CD4 TCRs associated with the vaccine covered the entire spike protein, and the dominant responses were in regions 160-218 and 743-854. Participants were mostly white British and included more females than males, and it was suggested by the authors that clonal diversity may have been underestimated. Only six AZD1222 recipients were SARS-CoV-2 seropositive at baseline, limiting conclusions about previously exposed vaccinees.

The meaning of the sample's time point label: baseline before first vaccination. Samples from vaccinated people were obtained from the UK trials COV001 and COV002, which included a single-blind randomized controlled phase 2/3 trial of AZD1222 (ChAdOx1 nCoV-19) in healthy adults. For TCRbeta chain sequencing, PBMC samples from trial participants were taken at day 0 and at day 28 after the second dose. From the cysteine through the phenylalanine, the CDR3 covers 15 amino acids. Just the 45-base CDR3 DNA is kept, in frame starting at base 1. Sequences SGHTA (CDR1) and FQGNSA (CDR2) are obtained from the germline V gene. V is shortened by 6 bases, J by 8 bases, and the region joining them spans 20 bases. This clone has just one count. What antigen it recognizes has not been identified. There are no base qualities to consult, and no much larger clone falls within one base. The CDR3 regions of human TCRbeta chains were analyzed by immunosequencing. On the study's bioinformatics: TCRs in the repertoires were compared against a reference library of SARS-CoV-2-specific TCRs that had been generated with the MIRA antigen-specificity platform. Breadth was defined as the fraction of unique TCRs that were SARS-CoV-2-associated, and depth was defined as the fraction of total T cells that were SARS-CoV-2-associated. Using the MIRA data, each spike-specific TCR was mapped to the spike region that the TCR reacts to and placed in a CD4 or CD8 class. Log10-transformed breadth and depth values were compared by one-way ANOVA with Sidak's multiple comparisons tests. Imported from immuneACCESS, the table was reduced by TCRdb to in-frame sequences with V and J called. These copies leave out some clones; in studies compared against another copy, an unresolved V gene accounts for under half, and the cause of the remainder is not known. Clonal size and the V and J genes are those of that table, whereas D and trimming came from the DNA. Here the sample has 80,000 to 95,000 clones; around 90% occur a single time. The ten largest clones capture approximately 5.2% of the sample.

The sequence derives from an adult in good health. The source was peripheral blood, collected on day 0 of AZD1222 vaccination. The V and J genes are TRBV7-2 and TRBJ2-1, with TRBD2 as a weak D call on 6 bases. CDR3 sequence: CASRRPGTHLDEQFF. The DNA reads TGTGCCAGCAGGAGACCCGGGACTCACTTGGATGAGCAGTTCTTC.